This T cell receptor (beta chain) stems from a study of identical twins. General study results and limits: Recombination models fit unrelated individuals' TCR alpha sharing but underestimated twins'. When twins shared out-of-frame alpha sequences, those sequences had excess low generation probability. Out-of-frame beta chain sequences displayed weaker excess sharing between twins.

MiXCR, applied by TCRdb to the 5' RACE reads, yields one record per CDR3 protein. The table records around 1.7 million distinct CDR3 sequences, roughly 35% of them present only once. For this clonotype: Antigen specificity is unknown.

Trimming pared 2 bases from V and 7 bases from J, leaving 2 bases between. CDR1 is MDHEN and CDR2 is SYDVKM in the germline V gene. The length of the CDR3 is 11 residues. The sample taken for sequencing was cord blood. The V gene is TRBV28, the J gene TRBJ1-4; D remains ambiguous. This sequence was found in a newborn girl in good health. CDR3 DNA sequence: TGTGCCAGCAGTTTACTTGAAAAACTGTTTTTT. Residues: CASSLLEKLFF.